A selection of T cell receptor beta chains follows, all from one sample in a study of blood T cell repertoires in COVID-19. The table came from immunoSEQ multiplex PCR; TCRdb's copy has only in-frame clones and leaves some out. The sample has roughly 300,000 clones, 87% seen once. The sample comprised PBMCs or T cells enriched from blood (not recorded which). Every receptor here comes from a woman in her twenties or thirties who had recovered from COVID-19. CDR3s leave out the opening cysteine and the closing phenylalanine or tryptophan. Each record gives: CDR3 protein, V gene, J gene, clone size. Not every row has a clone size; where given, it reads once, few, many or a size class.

cdr3_aa: ASSPGTTGFYEQY
v_call: TRBV14
j_call: TRBJ2-7
clone_size: NA

cdr3_aa: ASSSWTSGETQY
v_call: TRBV5-4
j_call: TRBJ2-5
clone_size: NA

cdr3_aa: ASMTPGGTEAF
v_call: TRBV10-2
j_call: TRBJ1-1
clone_size: NA

cdr3_aa: ASSLVSGGQF
v_call: TRBV7-9
j_call: TRBJ2-1
clone_size: NA

cdr3_aa: ASSQGGGGVTDTQY
v_call: TRBV4-3
j_call: TRBJ2-3
clone_size: once

cdr3_aa: TSSQLITGCYTEAF
v_call: TRBV1
j_call: TRBJ1-1
clone_size: NA

cdr3_aa: TSSQDPSGGSGTVLRTTEAF
v_call: TRBV1
j_call: TRBJ1-1
clone_size: NA

cdr3_aa: ASTSTVYNEQF
v_call: TRBV12-3/TRBV12-4
j_call: TRBJ2-1
clone_size: NA

cdr3_aa: ASTLYSGGNEQF
v_call: TRBV7-2
j_call: TRBJ2-1
clone_size: NA

cdr3_aa: ASSEWAFSPLH
v_call: TRBV2
j_call: TRBJ1-6
clone_size: NA